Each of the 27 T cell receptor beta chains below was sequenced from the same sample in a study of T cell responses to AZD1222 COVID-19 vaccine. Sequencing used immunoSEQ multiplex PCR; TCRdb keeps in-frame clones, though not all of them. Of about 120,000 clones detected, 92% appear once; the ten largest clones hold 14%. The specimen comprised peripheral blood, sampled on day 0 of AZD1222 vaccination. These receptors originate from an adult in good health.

CDR3 region: CASSLWSGGKGGKLFF. The CDR3 DNA follows: TGTGCCAGCAGTTTATGGTCCGGCGGGAAGGGTGGAAAACTGTTTTTT. The chain recombines TRBV27 with TRBJ1-4; D gene ambiguous. CDR3 size: 16 residues. CDR1 MNHEY and CDR2 SMNVEV come from the germline V gene (reference sequence). Trimming stripped 1 base from V and 10 bases from J, with 19 bases between. Full variable domain (rest looked up from reference TRBV27 and TRBJ1-4): EAQVTQNPRYLITVTGKKLTVTCSQNMNHEYMSWYRQDPGLGLRQIYYSMNVEVTDKGDVPEGYKVSRKEKRNFPLILESPSPNQTSLYFCASSLWSGGKGGKLFFGSGTQLSVL.

This CDR3 reads CASSLDNSLYNEQFF. The CDR3 bases are TGCGCCAGCAGTCTAGACAATAGCCTCTACAATGAGCAGTTCTTC. The chain links TRBV4-3 to TRBJ2-1, with no clear D. The CDR3 spans 15 residues. Germline V gene data show CDR1 as LGHNA and CDR2 as YSLEER. Trimming pared 6 bases from V and 3 bases from J, leaving 15 bases between.

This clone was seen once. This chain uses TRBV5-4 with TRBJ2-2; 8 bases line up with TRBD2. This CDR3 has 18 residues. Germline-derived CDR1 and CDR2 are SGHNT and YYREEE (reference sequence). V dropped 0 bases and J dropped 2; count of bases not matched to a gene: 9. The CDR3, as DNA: TGTGCCAGCAGCTTGGGTGGAAGGGCGGGGGGAAACACCGGGGAGCTGTTTTTT. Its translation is CASSLGGRAGGNTGELFF.

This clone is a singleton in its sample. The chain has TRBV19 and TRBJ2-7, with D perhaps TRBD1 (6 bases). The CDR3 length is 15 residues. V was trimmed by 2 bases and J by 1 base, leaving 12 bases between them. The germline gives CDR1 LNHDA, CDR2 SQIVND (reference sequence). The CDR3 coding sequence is TGTGCCAGTAGTATAAGGCCAGGGGAATCCTACGAGCAGTACTTC. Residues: CASSIRPGESYEQYF.

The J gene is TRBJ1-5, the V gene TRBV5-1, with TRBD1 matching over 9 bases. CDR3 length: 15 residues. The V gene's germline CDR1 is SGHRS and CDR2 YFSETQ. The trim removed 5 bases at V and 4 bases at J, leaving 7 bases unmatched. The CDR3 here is CASSRTGAENQPQHF. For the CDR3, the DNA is TGCGCCAGCAGTAGGACAGGGGCTGAGAATCAGCCCCAGCATTTT.

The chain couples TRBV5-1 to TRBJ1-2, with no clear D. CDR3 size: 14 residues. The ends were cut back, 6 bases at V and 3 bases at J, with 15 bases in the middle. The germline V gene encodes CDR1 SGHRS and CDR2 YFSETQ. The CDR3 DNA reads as TGCGCCAGCAAGATCGAGGTTGGGCACTATGGCTACACCTTC. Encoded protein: CASKIEVGHYGYTF.

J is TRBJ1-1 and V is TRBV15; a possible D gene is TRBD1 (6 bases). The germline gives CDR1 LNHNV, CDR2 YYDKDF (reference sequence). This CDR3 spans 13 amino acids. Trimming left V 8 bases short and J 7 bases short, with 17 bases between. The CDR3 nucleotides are TGTGCCACCTCCACTGGAACAGGGCGTGAAGCTTTCTTT. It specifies CATSTGTGREAFF.

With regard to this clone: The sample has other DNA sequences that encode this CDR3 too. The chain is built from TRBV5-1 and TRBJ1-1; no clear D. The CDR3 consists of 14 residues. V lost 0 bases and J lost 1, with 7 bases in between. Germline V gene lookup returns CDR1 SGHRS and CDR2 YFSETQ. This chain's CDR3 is CASSLVGENTEAFF. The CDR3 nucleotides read TGCGCCAGCAGCTTGGTGGGCGAGAACACTGAAGCTTTCTTT.

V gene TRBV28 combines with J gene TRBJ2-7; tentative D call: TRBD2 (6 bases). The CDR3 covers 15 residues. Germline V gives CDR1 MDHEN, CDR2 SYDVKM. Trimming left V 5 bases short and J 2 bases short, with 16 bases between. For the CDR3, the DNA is TGTGCCAGCAGTCCTTTGGGGGGACCAGCCTACGAGCAGTACTTC. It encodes CASSPLGGPAYEQYF.

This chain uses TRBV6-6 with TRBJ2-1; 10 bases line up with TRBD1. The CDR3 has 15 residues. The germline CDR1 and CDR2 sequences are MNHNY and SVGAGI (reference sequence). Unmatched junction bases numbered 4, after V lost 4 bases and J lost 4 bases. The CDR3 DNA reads TGTGCCAGCAGTTTACGACAGGGGGCATACAATGAGCAGTTCTTC. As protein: CASSLRQGAYNEQFF.

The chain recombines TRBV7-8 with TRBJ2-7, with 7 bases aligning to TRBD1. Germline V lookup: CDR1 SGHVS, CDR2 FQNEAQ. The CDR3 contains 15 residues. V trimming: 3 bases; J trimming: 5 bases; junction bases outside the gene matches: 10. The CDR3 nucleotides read TGTGCCAGCAGCTTTTTAATTGGGGACAGCAACGAGCAGTACTTC. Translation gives CASSFLIGDSNEQYF.

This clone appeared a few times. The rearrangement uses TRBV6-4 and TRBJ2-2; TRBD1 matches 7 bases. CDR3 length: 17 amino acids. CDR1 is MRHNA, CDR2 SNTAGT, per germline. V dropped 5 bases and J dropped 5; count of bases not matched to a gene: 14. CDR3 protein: CASSPDRDIMGTGELFF. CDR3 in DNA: TGTGCCAGCAGTCCTGACAGGGACATTATGGGAACCGGGGAGCTGTTTTTT.

CDR3 sequence reads: CASSADTVWEAFF. The CDR3 bases are TGTGCCAGCAGCGCGGACACGGTCTGGGAAGCTTTCTTT. The chain is built from TRBV7-2 and TRBJ1-1; TRBD1 might be the D (5 bases). V was pared by 5 bases and J by 8 bases, with 15 bases between. The CDR3 consists of 13 residues. Looked up from germline, CDR1 is SGHTA and CDR2 is FQGNSA.

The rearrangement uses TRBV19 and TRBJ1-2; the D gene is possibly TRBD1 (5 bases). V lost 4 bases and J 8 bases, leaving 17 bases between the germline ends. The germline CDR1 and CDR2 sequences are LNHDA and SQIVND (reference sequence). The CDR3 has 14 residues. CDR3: CASSTGPQQRGYTF. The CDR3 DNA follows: TGTGCCAGTAGTACGGGACCGCAGCAGCGGGGCTACACCTTC.

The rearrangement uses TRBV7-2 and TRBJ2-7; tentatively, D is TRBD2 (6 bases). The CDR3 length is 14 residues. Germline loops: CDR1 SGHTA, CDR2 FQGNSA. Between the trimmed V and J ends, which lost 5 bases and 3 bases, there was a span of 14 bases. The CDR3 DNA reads TGTGCCAGCAGCCCCCCGGGAGTTAGCTACGAGCAGTACTTC. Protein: CASSPPGVSYEQYF.

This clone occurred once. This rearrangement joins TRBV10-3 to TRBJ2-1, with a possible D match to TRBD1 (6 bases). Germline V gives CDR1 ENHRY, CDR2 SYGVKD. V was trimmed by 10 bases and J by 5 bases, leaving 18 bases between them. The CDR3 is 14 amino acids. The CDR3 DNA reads TGTGCCAGCACTCGGCAAGGGGGAGACAATGAGCAGTTCTTC. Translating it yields CASTRQGGDNEQFF.

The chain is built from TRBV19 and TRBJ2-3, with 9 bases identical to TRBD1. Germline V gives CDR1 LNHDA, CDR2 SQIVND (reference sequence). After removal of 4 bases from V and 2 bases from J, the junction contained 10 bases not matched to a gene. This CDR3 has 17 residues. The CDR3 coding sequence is TGTGCCAGTAGTAGACATACGACAGGGGGATACACAGATACGCAGTATTTT. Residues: CASSRHTTGGYTDTQYF. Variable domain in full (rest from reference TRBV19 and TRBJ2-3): DGGITQSPKYLFRKEGQNVTLSCEQNLNHDAMYWYRQDPGQGLRLIYYSQIVNDFQKGDIAEGYSVSREKKESFPLTVTSAQKNPTAFYLCASSRHTTGGYTDTQYFGPGTRLTVL.

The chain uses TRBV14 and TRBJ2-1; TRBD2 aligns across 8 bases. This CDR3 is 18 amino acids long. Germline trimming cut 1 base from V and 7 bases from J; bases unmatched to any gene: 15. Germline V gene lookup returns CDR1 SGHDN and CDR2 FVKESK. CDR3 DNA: TGTGCCAGCAGCCAAGGGTTCAAGCGGGGGCCCCTGGCGAATGAGCAGTTCTTC. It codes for CASSQGFKRGPLANEQFF.

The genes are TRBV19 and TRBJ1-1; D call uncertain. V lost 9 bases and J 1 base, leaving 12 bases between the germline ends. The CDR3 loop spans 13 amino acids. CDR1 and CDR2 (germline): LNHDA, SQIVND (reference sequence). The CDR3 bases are TGTGCCAGCAAAGGTCCAGGGAACACTGAAGCTTTCTTT. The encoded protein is CASKGPGNTEAFF.

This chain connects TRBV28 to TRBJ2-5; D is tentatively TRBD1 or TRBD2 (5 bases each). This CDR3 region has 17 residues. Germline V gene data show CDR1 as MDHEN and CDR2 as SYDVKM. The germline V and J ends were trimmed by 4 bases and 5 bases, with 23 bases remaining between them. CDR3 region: CASSSAGTESRVETQYF. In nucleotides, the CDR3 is TGTGCCAGCAGTTCGGCCGGGACCGAGAGCCGTGTGGAGACCCAGTACTTC.

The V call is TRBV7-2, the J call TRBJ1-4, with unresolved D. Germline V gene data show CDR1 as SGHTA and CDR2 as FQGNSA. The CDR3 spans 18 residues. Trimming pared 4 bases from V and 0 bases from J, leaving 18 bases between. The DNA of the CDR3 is TGTGCCAGCAGCTCAAACCCCACAAGGTCTGCAACTAATGAAAAACTGTTTTTT. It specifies CASSSNPTRSATNEKLFF. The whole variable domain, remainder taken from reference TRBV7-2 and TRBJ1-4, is GAGVSQSPSNKVTEKGKDVELRCDPISGHTALYWYRQSLGQGLEFLIYFQGNSAPDKSGLPSDRFSAERTGGSVSTLTIQRTQQEDSAVYLCASSSNPTRSATNEKLFFGSGTQLSVL.

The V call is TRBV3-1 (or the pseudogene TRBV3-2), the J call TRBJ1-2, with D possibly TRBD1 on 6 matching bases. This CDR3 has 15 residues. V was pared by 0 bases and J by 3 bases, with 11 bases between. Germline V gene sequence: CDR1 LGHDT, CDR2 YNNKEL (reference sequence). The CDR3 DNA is TGTGCCAGCAGCCAAGATTGGGCAGGGGACTATGGCTACACCTTC. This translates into CASSQDWAGDYGYTF.

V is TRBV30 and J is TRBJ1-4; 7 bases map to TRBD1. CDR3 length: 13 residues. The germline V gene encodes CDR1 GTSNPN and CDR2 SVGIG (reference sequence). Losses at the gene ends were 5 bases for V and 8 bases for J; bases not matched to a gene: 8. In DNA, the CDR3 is TGTGCCTGGGCATCAGGGGGGCGCGAAAAACTGTTTTTT. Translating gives CAWASGGREKLFF.

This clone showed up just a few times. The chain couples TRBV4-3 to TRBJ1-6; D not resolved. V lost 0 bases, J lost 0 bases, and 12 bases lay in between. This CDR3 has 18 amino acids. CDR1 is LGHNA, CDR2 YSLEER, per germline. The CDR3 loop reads CASSQDLPTSSYNSPLHF. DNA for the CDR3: TGCGCCAGCAGCCAAGACCTACCGACGAGCTCCTATAATTCACCCCTCCACTTT.

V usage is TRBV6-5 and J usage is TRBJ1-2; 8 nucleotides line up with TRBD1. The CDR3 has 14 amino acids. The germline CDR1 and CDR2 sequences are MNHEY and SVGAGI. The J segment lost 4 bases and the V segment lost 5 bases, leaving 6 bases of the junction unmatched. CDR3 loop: CASSLDRGTYGYTF. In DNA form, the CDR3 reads TGTGCCAGCAGTCTAGACAGGGGCACCTATGGCTACACCTTC.

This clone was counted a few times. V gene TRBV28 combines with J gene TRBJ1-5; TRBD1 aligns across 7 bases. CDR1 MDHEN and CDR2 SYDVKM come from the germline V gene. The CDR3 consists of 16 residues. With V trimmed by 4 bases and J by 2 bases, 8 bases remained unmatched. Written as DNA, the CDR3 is TGTGCCAGCAGTTCGCCGACAGGGTCCGGCAATCAGCCCCAGCATTTT. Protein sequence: CASSSPTGSGNQPQHF. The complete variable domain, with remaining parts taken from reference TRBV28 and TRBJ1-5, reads DVKVTQSSRYLVKRTGEKVFLECVQDMDHENMFWYRQDPGLGLRLIYFSYDVKMKEKGDIPEGYSVSREKKERFSLILESASTNQTSMYLCASSSPTGSGNQPQHFGDGTRLSIL.

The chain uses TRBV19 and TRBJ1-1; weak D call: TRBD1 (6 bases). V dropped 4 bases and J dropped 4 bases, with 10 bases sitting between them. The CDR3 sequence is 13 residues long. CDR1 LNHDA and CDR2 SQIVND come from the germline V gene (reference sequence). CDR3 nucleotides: TGTGCCAGTAGTAACAGGGCGGTCACTGAAGCTTTCTTT. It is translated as CASSNRAVTEAFF. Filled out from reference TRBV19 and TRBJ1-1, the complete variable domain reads DGGITQSPKYLFRKEGQNVTLSCEQNLNHDAMYWYRQDPGQGLRLIYYSQIVNDFQKGDIAEGYSVSREKKESFPLTVTSAQKNPTAFYLCASSNRAVTEAFFGQGTRLTVV.